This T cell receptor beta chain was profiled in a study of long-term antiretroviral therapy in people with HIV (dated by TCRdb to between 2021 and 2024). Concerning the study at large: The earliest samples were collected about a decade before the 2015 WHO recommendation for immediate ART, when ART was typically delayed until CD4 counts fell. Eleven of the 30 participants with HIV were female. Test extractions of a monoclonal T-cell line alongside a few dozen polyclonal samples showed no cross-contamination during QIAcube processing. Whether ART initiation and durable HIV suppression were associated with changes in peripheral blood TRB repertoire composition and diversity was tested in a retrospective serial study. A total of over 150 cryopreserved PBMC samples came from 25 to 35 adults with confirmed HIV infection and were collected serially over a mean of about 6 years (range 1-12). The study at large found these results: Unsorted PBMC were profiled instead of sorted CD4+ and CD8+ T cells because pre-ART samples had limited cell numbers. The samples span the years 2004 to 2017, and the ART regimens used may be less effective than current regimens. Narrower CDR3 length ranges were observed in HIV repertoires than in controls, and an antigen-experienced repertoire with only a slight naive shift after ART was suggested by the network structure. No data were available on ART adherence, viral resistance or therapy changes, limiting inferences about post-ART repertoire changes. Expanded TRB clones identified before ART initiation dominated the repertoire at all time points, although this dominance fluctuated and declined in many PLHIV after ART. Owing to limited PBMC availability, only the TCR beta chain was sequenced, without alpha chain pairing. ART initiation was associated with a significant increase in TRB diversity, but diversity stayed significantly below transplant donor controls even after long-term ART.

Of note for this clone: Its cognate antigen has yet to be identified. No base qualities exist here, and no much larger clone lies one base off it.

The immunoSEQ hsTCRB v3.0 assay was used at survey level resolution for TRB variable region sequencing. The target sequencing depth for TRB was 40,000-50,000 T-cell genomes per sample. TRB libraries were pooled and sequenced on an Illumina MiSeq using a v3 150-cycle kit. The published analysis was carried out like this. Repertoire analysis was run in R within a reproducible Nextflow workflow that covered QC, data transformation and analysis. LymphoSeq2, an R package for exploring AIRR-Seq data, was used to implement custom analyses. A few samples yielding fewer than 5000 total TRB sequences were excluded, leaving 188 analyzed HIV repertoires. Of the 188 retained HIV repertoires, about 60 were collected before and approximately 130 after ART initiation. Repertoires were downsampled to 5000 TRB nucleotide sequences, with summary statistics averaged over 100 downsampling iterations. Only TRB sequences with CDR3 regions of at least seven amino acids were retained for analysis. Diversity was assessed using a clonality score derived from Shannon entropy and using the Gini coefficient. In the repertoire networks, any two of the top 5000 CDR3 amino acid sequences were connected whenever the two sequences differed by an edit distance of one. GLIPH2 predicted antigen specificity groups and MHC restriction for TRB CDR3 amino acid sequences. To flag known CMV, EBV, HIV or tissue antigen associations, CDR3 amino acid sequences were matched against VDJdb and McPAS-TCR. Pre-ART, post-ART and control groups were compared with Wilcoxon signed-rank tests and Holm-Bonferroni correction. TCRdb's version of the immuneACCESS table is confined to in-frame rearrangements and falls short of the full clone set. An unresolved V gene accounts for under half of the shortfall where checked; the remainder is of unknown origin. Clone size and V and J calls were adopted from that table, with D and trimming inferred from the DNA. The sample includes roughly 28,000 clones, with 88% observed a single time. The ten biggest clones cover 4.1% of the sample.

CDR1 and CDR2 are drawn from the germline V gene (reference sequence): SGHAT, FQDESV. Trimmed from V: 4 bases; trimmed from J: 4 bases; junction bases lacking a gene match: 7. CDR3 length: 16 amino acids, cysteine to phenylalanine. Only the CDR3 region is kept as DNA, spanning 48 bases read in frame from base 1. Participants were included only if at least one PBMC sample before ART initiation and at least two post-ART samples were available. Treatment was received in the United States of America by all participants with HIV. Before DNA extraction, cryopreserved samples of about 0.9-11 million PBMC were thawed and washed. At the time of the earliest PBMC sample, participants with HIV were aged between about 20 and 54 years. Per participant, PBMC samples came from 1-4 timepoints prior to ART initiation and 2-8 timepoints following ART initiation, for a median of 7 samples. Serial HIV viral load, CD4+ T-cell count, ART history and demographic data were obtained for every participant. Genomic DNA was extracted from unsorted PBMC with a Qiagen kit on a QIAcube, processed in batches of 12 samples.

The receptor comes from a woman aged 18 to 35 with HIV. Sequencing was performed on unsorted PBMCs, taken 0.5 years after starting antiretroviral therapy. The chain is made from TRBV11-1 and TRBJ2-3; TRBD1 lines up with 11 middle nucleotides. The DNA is TGTGCCAGCAGCTCACGGACAGGGGGCAGCGCAGATACGCAGTATTTT. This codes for CASSSRTGGSADTQYF. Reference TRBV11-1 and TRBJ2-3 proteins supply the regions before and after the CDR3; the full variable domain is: EAEVAQSPRYKITEKSQAVAFWCDPISGHATLYWYRQILGQGPELLVQFQDESVVDDSQLPKDRFSAERLKGVDSTLKIQPAELGDSAMYLCASSSRTGGSADTQYFGPGTRLTVL.